A single sample gave rise to the 22 T cell receptor beta chains below, sequenced in a study of T-cell memory formation after mild COVID-19. From the 5' RACE reads, TCRdb called clonotypes with MiXCR, one entry per CDR3 protein. The sample contains approximately 400,000 distinct CDR3 sequences, 20% to 25% of which appear only once. Sequenced material: PBMCs or a T cell subset sorted from them (not recorded which). These receptors were collected from an adult woman who had mild COVID-19 (a few samples of this study predate the infection). Cell type and time point are not known.

The rearrangement uses TRBV12-3 or TRBV12-4 and TRBJ1-5; TRBD1 might be the D (5 bases). The CDR3 sequence is 14 residues long. The V gene lost 6 bases and the J gene lost 4 bases, with 13 bases spanning the gap. The CDR3 sequence is CASSRGGGNQPQHF. The CDR3 nucleotides are TGTGCCAGCAGCCGGGGGGGGGGAAATCAGCCCCAGCATTTT.

The chain recombines TRBV6-2 or TRBV6-3 with TRBJ2-7; 9 nucleotides line up with TRBD1. The length of the CDR3 is 15 residues. V was clipped by 2 bases and J by 7 bases; unmatched bases: 9. Germline-derived CDR1 and CDR2 are MNHEY and SVGEGT. The CDR3 loop reads CASSYTGTGPGEQYF. The CDR3 nucleotides are TGTGCCAGCAGTTACACCGGGACAGGGCCGGGGGAGCAGTACTTC.

This chain links TRBV29-1 with TRBJ2-5; the D call may be TRBD1 or TRBD2 (5 bases each). The CDR3 has 15 amino acids. V was trimmed by 7 bases and J by 0 bases, leaving 18 bases between them. Germline CDR1 and CDR2: SQVTM and ANQGSEA. CDR3 in DNA: TGCAGCGCTAAGGGACGGGTTCTGTACCAAGAGACCCAGTACTTC. Its translation: CSAKGRVLYQETQYF.

V is TRBV7-9 and J is TRBJ2-7, with 14 bases matching TRBD2. Germline loops: CDR1 SEHNR, CDR2 FQNEAQ (reference sequence). CDR3 length equals 18 residues. J gave up 0 bases and V 5 bases, and 9 bases lay outside the gene matches. The CDR3 loop reads CASSLGLAGGPHSYEQYF. In DNA form, the CDR3 reads TGTGCCAGCAGCCTTGGACTAGCGGGAGGCCCTCACTCCTACGAGCAGTACTTC.

This clonotype was seen more than once but under ten times. The chain has TRBV29-1 and TRBJ1-1; D gene uncertain. The CDR3 is made up of 12 amino acids. Germline lookup yields CDR1 SQVTM and CDR2 ANQGSEA. Trimming left V 0 bases short and J 0 bases short, with 2 bases between. This CDR3 reads CSVEELNTEAFF. CDR3 nucleotide sequence: TGCAGCGTTGAAGAGCTGAACACTGAAGCTTTCTTT.

The V call is TRBV7-2, the J call TRBJ2-1; TRBD1 matches at 9 bases. This CDR3 comprises 14 residues. V lost 3 bases, J lost 12 bases, and 9 bases stayed unmatched. Germline V gene data show CDR1 as SGHTA and CDR2 as FQGNSA. CDR3 nucleotides: TGTGCCAGCAGCTTTTGGGACAGGGCCGTAGGGCAGTTCTTC. Its protein product is CASSFWDRAVGQFF. Supplemented by reference TRBV7-2 and TRBJ2-1, the full variable domain reads GAGVSQSPSNKVTEKGKDVELRCDPISGHTALYWYRQSLGQGLEFLIYFQGNSAPDKSGLPSDRFSAERTGGSVSTLTIQRTQQEDSAVYLCASSFWDRAVGQFFGPGTRLTVL.

This clonotype occurred a few times. The J gene is TRBJ2-5, the V gene TRBV7-9; 12 bases align to TRBD2. The CDR3 length is 16 residues. Germline V gives CDR1 SEHNR, CDR2 FQNEAQ (reference sequence). J gave up 3 bases and V 3 bases, and 5 bases lay outside the gene matches. In nucleotides, the CDR3 is TGTGCCAGCAGCTTTTTACTAGCGGGAGGCAAAGAGACCCAGTACTTC. This encodes CASSFLLAGGKETQYF. Variable domain in full (rest from reference TRBV7-9 and TRBJ2-5): DTGVSQNPRHKITKRGQNVTFRCDPISEHNRLYWYRQTLGQGPEFLTYFQNEAQLEKSRLLSDRFSAERPKGSFSTLEIQRTEQGDSAMYLCASSFLLAGGKETQYFGPGTRLLVL.

The V call is TRBV24-1, the J call TRBJ1-2; D may be TRBD1 (5 bases). V lost 4 bases and J lost 1, with 9 bases in between. The CDR3 sequence is 14 residues long. Germline assignment: CDR1 KGHDR and CDR2 SFDVKD. The CDR3 is CATSEPGINYGYTF. CDR3 DNA sequence: TGTGCCACCAGTGAACCAGGGATTAACTATGGCTACACCTTC.

The chain has TRBV20-1 and TRBJ2-7, with TRBD2 matching over 11 bases. The V segment lost 5 bases and the J segment 2 bases; nucleotides outside the gene matches: 5. The CDR3 runs to 14 residues. The germline V gene encodes CDR1 DFQATT and CDR2 SNEGSKA (reference sequence). CDR3 in DNA: TGCAGTGCTTCCGGGACTAGCGGAACCTACGAGCAGTACTTC. Protein product: CSASGTSGTYEQYF.

The sample holds a few counts of this clonotype. CDR3 bases: TGTGCCAGCAGTGAGGCTCCGAACACCGGGGAGCTGTTTTTT. This codes for CASSEAPNTGELFF. V usage is TRBV6-4 and J usage is TRBJ2-2; D unresolved. CDR1 is MRHNA and CDR2 is SNTAGT in the germline V gene. The CDR3 totals 14 residues. The germline V and J ends were trimmed by 3 bases and 0 bases, with 5 bases remaining between them.

This rearrangement joins TRBV6-5 to TRBJ1-1; D might be TRBD1 (6 bases). The CDR3 length is 16 residues. Germline CDR1 reads MNHEY; CDR2 reads SVGAGI. The ends were cut back, 0 bases at V and 4 bases at J, with 15 bases in the middle. The CDR3 sequence is CASSYSRRGDTTEAFF. The CDR3, as DNA: TGTGCCAGCAGTTACTCTCGAAGGGGGGACACCACTGAAGCTTTCTTT.

J is TRBJ2-1 and V is TRBV5-8; 11 bases agree with TRBD1. V shed 2 bases and J 4 bases; nucleotides not matched to a gene: 2. The CDR3 has 15 amino acids. In germline, CDR1 is SGHTS, CDR2 YDEGEE. The CDR3 sequence is CASSFGQGAYNEQFF. The CDR3 DNA is TGTGCCAGCAGCTTCGGACAGGGGGCATACAATGAGCAGTTCTTC.

At least ten counts were recorded for this clonotype. V is TRBV7-2 and J is TRBJ2-1; TRBD2 agrees at 10 bases. This CDR3 contains 18 residues. Per germline, CDR1 SGHTA and CDR2 FQGNSA. With 0 bases clipped from V and 10 bases from J, the junction kept 15 bases outside the gene matches. The CDR3 spells CASSLAGLVGTSVSEQFF. The DNA of the CDR3 is TGTGCCAGCAGCTTAGCGGGGTTAGTTGGGACTAGCGTGTCCGAGCAGTTCTTC.

The J gene is TRBJ2-3, the V gene TRBV5-4; D may be TRBD1 (6 bases). This CDR3 is built from 14 residues. Trimming removed 0 bases at V and 3 bases at J, with 8 bases between. Per the germline V gene, CDR1 is SGHNT and CDR2 is YYREEE (reference sequence). DNA of the CDR3: TGTGCCAGCAGCTTGGACAGGGTAACAGATACGCAGTATTTT. Its translation is CASSLDRVTDTQYF.

The chain combines TRBV5-1 with TRBJ1-3, with TRBD1 matching over 8 bases. CDR3 size: 19 residues. From germline, CDR1 is SGHRS and CDR2 YFSETQ. Trimming cost V 2 bases and J 1 base; bases outside gene matches: 14. DNA for the CDR3: TGCGCCAGCAGCTTATTCACAGGGGGTCTTACGGTGTCTGGAAACACCATATATTTT. This codes for CASSLFTGGLTVSGNTIYF.

This clonotype was seen at least ten times. V gene TRBV5-1 combines with J gene TRBJ2-2, with TRBD2 matching 14 bases. Germline V CDR1 and CDR2: SGHRS, YFSETQ. V dropped 4 bases and J dropped 2; count of bases not matched to a gene: 7. The CDR3 length is 18 residues. CDR3 sequence: CASSAGLAGARNTGELFF. The CDR3 DNA reads as TGCGCCAGCAGCGCGGGACTAGCGGGGGCCCGAAACACCGGGGAGCTGTTTTTT. The whole variable domain, filled in from reference TRBV5-1 and TRBJ2-2, reads KAGVTQTPRYLIKTRGQQVTLSCSPISGHRSVSWYQQTPGQGLQFLFEYFSETQRNKGNFPGRFSGRQFSNSRSEMNVSTLELGDSALYLCASSAGLAGARNTGELFFGEGSRLTVL.

This clonotype was counted between two and nine times. The chain uses TRBV11-2 and TRBJ1-1, with D perhaps TRBD1 (6 bases). CDR1 is SGHAT and CDR2 is FQNNGV in the germline V gene. The CDR3 extends over 14 amino acids. Trimming stripped 3 bases from V and 4 bases from J, with 12 bases between. The CDR3 DNA sequence: TGTGCCAGCAGCTTGGGGGGGGGCCTCACTGAAGCTTTCTTT. Its translation: CASSLGGGLTEAFF.

The chain couples TRBV21-1 to TRBJ1-1; TRBD1, as called in the table, went unchecked against the DNA. TRBV21-1 is recorded as a pseudogene. The CDR3 sequence is 17 residues long. Here the CDR3 reads CASSKRDRGPENTEAFF. The CDR3 DNA follows: TGTGCCAGCAGCAAACGGGACAGGGGGCCGGAGAACACTGAAGCTTTCTTT.

This clonotype was seen more than once but under ten times. The rearrangement uses TRBV7-9 and TRBJ2-1; D not certain. The CDR3 covers 16 residues. Between the trimmed V and J ends, which lost 5 bases and 4 bases, there was a span of 18 bases. Germline loops: CDR1 SEHNR, CDR2 FQNEAQ (reference sequence). CDR3 sequence (DNA): TGTGCCAGCAGCCCCCCTAAAGTATCCCCATACAATGAGCAGTTCTTC. Translation: CASSPPKVSPYNEQFF.

The V gene is TRBV3-1, the J gene TRBJ2-7; tentative D call: TRBD2 (5 bases). The CDR3 totals 16 residues. Trimming cost V 0 bases and J 6 bases, with 18 bases left between them. Germline-derived CDR1 and CDR2 are LGHDT and YNNKEL (reference sequence). The CDR3 here is CASSQDVERTLGEQYF. The CDR3 bases are TGTGCCAGCAGCCAAGATGTGGAGCGGACCCTTGGCGAGCAGTACTTC.

In this sample, this clonotype turned up a few times. V and J are TRBV7-3 and TRBJ1-2, with D possibly matching TRBD1 (5 bases). Germline lookup yields CDR1 SGHTA and CDR2 FQGTGA. With 5 bases removed from V and 4 bases from J, the gap between germline ends came to 14 bases. This CDR3 has 14 amino acids. DNA of the CDR3: TGTGCCAGCAGCCTCGGGGCACCCTTCTATGGCTACACCTTC. Protein: CASSLGAPFYGYTF.

This clonotype came up many times. The rearrangement joins TRBV20-1 to TRBJ2-1, with 10 bases fitting TRBD2. Germline V gene data show CDR1 as DFQATT and CDR2 as SNEGSKA (reference sequence). With 6 bases clipped from V and 6 bases from J, the junction kept 11 bases outside the gene matches. CDR3 length: 15 residues. CDR3 sequence reads: CSAPTLAGAGNEQFF. CDR3 sequence (DNA): TGCAGTGCGCCAACCCTAGCGGGAGCCGGCAATGAGCAGTTCTTC.